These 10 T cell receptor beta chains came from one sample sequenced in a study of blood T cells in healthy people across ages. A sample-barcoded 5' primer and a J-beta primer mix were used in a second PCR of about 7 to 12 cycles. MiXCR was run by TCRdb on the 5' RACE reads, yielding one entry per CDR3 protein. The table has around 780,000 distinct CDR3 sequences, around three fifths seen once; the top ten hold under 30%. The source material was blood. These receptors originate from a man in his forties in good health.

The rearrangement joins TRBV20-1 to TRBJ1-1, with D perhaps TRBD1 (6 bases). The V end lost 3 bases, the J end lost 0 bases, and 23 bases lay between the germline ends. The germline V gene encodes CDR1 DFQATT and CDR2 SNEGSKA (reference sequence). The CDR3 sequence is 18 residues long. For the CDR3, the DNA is TGCAGTGCTAGGGTTCAGAAGGATGGGGGCTGGGTGAACACTGAAGCTTTCTTT. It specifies CSARVQKDGGWVNTEAFF.

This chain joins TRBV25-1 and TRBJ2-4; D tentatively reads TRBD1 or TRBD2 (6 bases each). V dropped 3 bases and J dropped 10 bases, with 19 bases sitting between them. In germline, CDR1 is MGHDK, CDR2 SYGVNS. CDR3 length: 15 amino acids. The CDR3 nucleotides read TGTGCCAGCAGTGACCCTGGGACACGCGGGGAAATTCAGTACTTC. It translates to CASSDPGTRGEIQYF.

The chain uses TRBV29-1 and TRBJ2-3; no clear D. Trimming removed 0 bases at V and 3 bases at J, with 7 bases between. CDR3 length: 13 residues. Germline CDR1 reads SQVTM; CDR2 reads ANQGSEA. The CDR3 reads CSVEDSGTDTQYF. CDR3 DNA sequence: TGCAGCGTTGAAGATTCGGGTACAGATACGCAGTATTTT.

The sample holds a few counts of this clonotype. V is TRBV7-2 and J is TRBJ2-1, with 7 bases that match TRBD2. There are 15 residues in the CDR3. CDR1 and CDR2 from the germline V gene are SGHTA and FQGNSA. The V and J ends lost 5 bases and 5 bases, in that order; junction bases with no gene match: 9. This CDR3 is CASSPDSRGDNEQFF. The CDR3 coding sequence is TGTGCCAGCAGCCCTGATTCCCGGGGGGACAATGAGCAGTTCTTC.

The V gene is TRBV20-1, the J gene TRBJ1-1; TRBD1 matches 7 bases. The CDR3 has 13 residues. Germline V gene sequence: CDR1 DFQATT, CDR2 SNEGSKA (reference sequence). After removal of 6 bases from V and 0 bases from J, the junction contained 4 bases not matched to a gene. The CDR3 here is CSADQGVNTEAFF. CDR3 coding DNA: TGCAGTGCAGACCAGGGGGTGAACACTGAAGCTTTCTTT.

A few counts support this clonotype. CDR3 DNA sequence: TGTGCCAGCAGCCCCATGCATAACTCCTACAATGAGCAGTTCTTC. It translates to CASSPMHNSYNEQFF. This chain joins TRBV4-2 and TRBJ2-1, with D hard to call. Germline V gene lookup returns CDR1 LGHNA and CDR2 YNFKEQ. V was cut by 4 bases and J by 0 bases, with 10 bases left in between. This CDR3 comprises 15 residues.

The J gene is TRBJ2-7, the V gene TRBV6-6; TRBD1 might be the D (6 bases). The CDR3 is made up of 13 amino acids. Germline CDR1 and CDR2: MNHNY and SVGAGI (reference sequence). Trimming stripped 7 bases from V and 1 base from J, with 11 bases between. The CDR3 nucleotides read TGTGCCAGCACCGGACAGCCTTCCTACGAGCAGTACTTC. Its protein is CASTGQPSYEQYF.

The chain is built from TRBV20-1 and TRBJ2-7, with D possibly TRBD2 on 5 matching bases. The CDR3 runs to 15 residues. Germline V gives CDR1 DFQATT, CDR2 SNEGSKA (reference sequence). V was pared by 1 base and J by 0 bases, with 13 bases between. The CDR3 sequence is CSARVAGVSSYEQYF. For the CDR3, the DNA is TGCAGTGCTAGAGTTGCCGGGGTGAGCTCCTACGAGCAGTACTTC.

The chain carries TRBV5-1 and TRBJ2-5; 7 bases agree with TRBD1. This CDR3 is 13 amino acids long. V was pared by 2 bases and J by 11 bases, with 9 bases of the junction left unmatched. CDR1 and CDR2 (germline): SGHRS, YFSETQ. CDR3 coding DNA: TGCGCCAGCAGCTTTCCAGGGGGTAGTGAGCAGTACTTC. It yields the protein CASSFPGGSEQYF.

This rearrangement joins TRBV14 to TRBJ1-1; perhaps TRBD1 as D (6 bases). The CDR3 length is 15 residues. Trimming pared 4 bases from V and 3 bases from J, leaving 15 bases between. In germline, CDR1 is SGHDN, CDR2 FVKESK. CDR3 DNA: TGTGCCAGCAGCCTCCGAACAGGGAGGGACACTGAAGCTTTCTTT. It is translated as CASSLRTGRDTEAFF. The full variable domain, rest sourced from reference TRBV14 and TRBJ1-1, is EAGVTQFPSHSVIEKGQTVTLRCDPISGHDNLYWYRRVMGKEIKFLLHFVKESKQDESGMPNNRFLAERTGGTYSTLKVQPAELEDSGVYFCASSLRTGRDTEAFFGQGTRLTVV.